The source of this T cell receptor (beta chain) is a study of CD8+ T cells in alopecia areata. Isolated RNA was reverse transcribed into cDNA used as the sequencing template. TCRdb's copy holds only in-frame clones and misses some; the assay was immunoSEQ multiplex PCR. The table has some 240,000 clones, roughly 57% seen once. Trimming removed 3 bases at V and 2 bases at J, with 8 bases between. CDR1 and CDR2 (germline): SGHRS, YFSETQ. This CDR3 spans 13 amino acids. This clonotype originated in a human donor with alopecia areata. Here the sequenced sample was CD4+ T cells sorted from blood, taken at week 0. The chain couples TRBV5-1 to TRBJ1-2, with a possible D match to TRBD1 (5 bases). The CDR3 region has the DNA TGCGCCAGCAGCTCAGAGGGGAACTATGGCTACACCTTC. This gives the protein CASSSEGNYGYTF.